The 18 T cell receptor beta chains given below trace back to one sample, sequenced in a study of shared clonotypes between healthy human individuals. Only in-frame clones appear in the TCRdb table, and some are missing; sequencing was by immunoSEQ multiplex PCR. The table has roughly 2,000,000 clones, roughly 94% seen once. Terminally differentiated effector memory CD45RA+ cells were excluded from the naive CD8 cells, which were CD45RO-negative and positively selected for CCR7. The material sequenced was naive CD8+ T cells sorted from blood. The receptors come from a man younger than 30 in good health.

The CDR3 protein is CASGINQPQHF. CDR3 coding DNA: TGTGCCAGTGGGATTAATCAGCCCCAGCATTTT. The V gene is TRBV19, the J gene TRBJ1-5; unclear D gene. Germline-derived CDR1 and CDR2 are LNHDA and SQIVND (reference sequence). The CDR3 totals 11 residues. Trimming took 8 bases from V and 4 from J, leaving 6 bases between them.

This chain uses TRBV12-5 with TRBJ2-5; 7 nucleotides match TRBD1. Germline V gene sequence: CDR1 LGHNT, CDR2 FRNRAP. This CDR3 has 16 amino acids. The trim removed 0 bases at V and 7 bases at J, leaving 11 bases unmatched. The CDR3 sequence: CASGLVTDRAGGTQYF. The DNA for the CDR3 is TGTGCTAGTGGTTTGGTTACAGACAGGGCCGGCGGGACCCAGTACTTC.

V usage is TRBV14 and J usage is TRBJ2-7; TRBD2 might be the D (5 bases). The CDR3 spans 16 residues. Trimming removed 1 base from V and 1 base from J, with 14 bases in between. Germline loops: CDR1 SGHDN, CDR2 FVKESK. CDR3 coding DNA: TGTGCCAGCAGCCAAGGTCCACTCGAGGGTTCCTACGAGCAGTACTTC. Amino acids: CASSQGPLEGSYEQYF.

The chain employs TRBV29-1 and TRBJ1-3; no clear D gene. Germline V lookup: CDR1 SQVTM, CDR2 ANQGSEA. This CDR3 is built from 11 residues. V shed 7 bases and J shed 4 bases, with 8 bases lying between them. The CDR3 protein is CSAPTGNTIYF. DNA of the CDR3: TGCAGCGCTCCGACGGGAAACACCATATATTTT. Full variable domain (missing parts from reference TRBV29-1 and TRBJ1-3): SAVISQKPSRDICQRGTSLTIQCQVDSQVTMMFWYRQQPGQSLTLIATANQGSEATYESGFVIDKFPISRPNLTFSTLTVSNMSPEDSSIYLCSAPTGNTIYFGEGSWLTVV.

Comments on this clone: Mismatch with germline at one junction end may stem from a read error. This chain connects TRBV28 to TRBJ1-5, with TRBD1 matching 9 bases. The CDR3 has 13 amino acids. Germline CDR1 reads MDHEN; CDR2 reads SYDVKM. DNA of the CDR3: TGTGCCAGCGGGGACAGGGAGAATCGGCCCCAGCATTTT. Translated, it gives CASGDRENRPQHF. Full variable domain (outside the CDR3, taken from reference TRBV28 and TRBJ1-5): DVKVTQSSRYLVKRTGEKVFLECVQDMDHENMFWYRQDPGLGLRLIYFSYDVKMKEKGDIPEGYSVSREKKERFSLILESASTNQTSMYLCASGDRENRPQHFGDGTRLSIL.

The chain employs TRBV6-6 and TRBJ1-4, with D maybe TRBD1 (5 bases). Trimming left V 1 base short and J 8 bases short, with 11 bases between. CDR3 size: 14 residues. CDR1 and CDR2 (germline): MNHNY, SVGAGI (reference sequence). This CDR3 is CASSYLGTGEKLFF. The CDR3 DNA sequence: TGTGCCAGCAGTTACTTGGGGACTGGAGAAAAACTGTTTTTT.

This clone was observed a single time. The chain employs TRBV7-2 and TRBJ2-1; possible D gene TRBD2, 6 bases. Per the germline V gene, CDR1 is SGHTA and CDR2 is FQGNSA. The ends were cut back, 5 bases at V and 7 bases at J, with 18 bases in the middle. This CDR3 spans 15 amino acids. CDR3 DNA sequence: TGTGCCAGCAGCATACGGGAGTTAGGTTGGAATGAGCAGTTCTTC. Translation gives CASSIRELGWNEQFF.

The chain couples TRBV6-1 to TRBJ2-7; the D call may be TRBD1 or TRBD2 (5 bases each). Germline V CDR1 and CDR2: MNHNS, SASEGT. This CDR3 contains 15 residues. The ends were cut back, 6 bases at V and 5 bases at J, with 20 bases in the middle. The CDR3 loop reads CASRQIGTVRDEQYF. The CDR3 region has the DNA TGTGCCAGCAGACAAATCGGGACGGTAAGGGACGAGCAGTACTTC.

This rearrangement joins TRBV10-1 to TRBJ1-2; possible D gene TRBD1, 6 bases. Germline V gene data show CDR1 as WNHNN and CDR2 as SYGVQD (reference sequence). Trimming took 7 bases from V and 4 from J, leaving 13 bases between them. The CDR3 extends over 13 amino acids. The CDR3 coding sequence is TGCGCCAGCAAGCGGGGGGCTGGCTATGGCTACACCTTC. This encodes CASKRGAGYGYTF.

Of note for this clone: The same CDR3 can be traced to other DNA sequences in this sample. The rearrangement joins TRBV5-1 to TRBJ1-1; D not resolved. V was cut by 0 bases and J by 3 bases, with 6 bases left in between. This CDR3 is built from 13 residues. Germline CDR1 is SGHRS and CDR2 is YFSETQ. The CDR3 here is CASSLGRHTEAFF. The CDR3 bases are TGCGCCAGCAGCTTGGGCAGACACACTGAAGCTTTCTTT.

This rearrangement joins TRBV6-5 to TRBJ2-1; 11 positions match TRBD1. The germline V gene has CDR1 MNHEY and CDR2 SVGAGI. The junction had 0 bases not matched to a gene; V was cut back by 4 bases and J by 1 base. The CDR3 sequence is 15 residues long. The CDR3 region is CASSWDRGSYNEQFF. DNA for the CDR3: TGTGCCAGCAGTTGGGACAGGGGGTCCTACAATGAGCAGTTCTTC.

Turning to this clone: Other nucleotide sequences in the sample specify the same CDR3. The CDR3 bases are TGCGCCAGCAGCCTACCGGGACAGGGGGCATACGAGCAGTACTTC. Encoded protein: CASSLPGQGAYEQYF. The chain employs TRBV4-1 and TRBJ2-7; 12 bases fit TRBD1. CDR3 length equals 15 residues. Germline CDR1 and CDR2: MGHRA and YSYEKL. The V segment lost 4 bases and the J segment 4 bases; nucleotides outside the gene matches: 5.

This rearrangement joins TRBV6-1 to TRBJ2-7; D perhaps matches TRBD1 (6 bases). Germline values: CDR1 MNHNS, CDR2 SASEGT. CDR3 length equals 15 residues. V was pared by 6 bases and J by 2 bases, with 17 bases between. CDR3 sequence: CASSELDRIPYEQYF. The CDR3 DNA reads TGTGCCAGCAGCGAACTGGACAGAATACCCTACGAGCAGTACTTC.

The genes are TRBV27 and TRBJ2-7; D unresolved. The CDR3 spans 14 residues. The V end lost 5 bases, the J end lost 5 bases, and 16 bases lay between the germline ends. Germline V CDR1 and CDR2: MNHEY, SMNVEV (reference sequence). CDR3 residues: CASSLGGRVHEQYF. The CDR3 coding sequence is TGTGCCAGCAGTCTAGGTGGTCGGGTCCACGAGCAGTACTTC.

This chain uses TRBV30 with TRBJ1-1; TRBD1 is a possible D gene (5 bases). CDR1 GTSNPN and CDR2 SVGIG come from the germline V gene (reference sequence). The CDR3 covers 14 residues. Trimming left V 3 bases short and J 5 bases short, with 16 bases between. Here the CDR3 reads CAWSPDGGGTEAFF. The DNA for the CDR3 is TGTGCCTGGAGCCCCGATGGGGGAGGGACTGAAGCTTTCTTT. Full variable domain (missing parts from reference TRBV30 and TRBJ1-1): SQTIHQWPATLVQPVGSPLSLECTVEGTSNPNLYWYRQAAGRGLQLLFYSVGIGQISSEVPQNLSASRPQDRQFILSSKKLLLSDSGFYLCAWSPDGGGTEAFFGQGTRLTVV.

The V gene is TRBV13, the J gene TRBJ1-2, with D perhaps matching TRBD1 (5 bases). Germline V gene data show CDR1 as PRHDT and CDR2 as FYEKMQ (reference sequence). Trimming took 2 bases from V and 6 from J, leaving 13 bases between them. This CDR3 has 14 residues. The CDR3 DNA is TGTGCCAGCAGCTTATTGGAGGGGTCTGATGGCTACACCTTC. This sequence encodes CASSLLEGSDGYTF.

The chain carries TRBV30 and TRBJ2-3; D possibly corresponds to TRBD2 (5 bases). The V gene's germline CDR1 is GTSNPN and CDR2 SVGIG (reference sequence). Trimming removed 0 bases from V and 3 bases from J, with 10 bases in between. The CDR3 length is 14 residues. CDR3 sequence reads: CAWSVLRGTDTQYF. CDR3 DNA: TGTGCCTGGAGTGTACTCCGGGGAACAGATACGCAGTATTTT.

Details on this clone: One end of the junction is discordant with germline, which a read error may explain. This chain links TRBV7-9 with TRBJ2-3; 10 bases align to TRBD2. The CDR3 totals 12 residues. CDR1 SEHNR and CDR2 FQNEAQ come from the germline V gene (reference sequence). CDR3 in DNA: TGTGCCAGCAGCTTAGGACTAGCGGGTTTCGAGTTT. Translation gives CASSLGLAGFEF.